This paragraph covers one T cell receptor beta chain sequence. In the original analysis: By means of reference gene primer amplification, nucleated cell counts were estimated. Data came from immunoSEQ multiplex PCR; TCRdb stores just in-frame clones and leaves some out. V and J calls and clone size are those listed in that table; D and trimming were worked out from the DNA. The sample includes 100,000 to 150,000 clones, 75% to 85% of them seen just once. The sample originates from a study of blood T cell repertoires in COVID-19. Across the whole study: Material from acute and convalescent COVID-19 was sourced from the United States, Italy and Spain. Sources were T cells, B-cell-depleted T cells, or PBMCs; the material itself was cDNA or gDNA.

The V and J ends lost 4 bases and 5 bases, in that order; junction bases with no gene match: 11. CDR1 and CDR2 (germline): SGHRS, YFSETQ. The CDR3 length is 15 residues. The chain is built from TRBV5-1 and TRBJ2-5, with 7 bases lining up with TRBD2. The specimen sequenced was peripheral blood. This receptor was obtained from a woman between 45 and 65 years old with acute or convalescent COVID-19. The CDR3 region is CASSPVGLGGETQYF. Written as DNA, the CDR3 is TGCGCCAGCAGCCCGGTTGGACTAGGAGGGGAGACCCAGTACTTC. The full variable domain, with the rest looked up from reference TRBV5-1 and TRBJ2-5, is KAGVTQTPRYLIKTRGQQVTLSCSPISGHRSVSWYQQTPGQGLQFLFEYFSETQRNKGNFPGRFSGRQFSNSRSEMNVSTLELGDSALYLCASSPVGLGGETQYFGPGTRLLVL.